This T cell receptor (beta chain) was captured in a study of T cells in Graves' hyperthyroidism and ophthalmopathy (dated 2019 in TCRdb). Regarding the research as a whole: Peripheral blood was sampled at the time of initial diagnosis, prior to any treatment. To identify distinguishing TCR V-J signatures, a discovery cohort of 90 to 100 patients was used, comprising 40 to 45 with Graves' ophthalmopathy and approximately 57 with stable Graves' hyperthyroidism. Whether ophthalmopathy could be predicted prospectively was tested in an independent validation cohort made up of under 20 hyperthyroidism patients plus 17 patients who later progressed to ophthalmopathy. The roughly 99 discovery patients were divided at random into training and test sets in a 7:3 ratio. In addition, the study compared T-cell repertoires in thyroid tissue and in blood from five to seven Graves' hyperthyroidism patients. After sampling, hyperthyroidism patients received methimazole starting at 30 mg daily, and ophthalmopathy patients received high-dose intravenous methylprednisolone. The paper reports TCR Vbeta CDR3 sequencing of approximately 140 peripheral blood samples: 40 or so ophthalmopathy, 75 to 80 hyperthyroidism and around 17 progressor patients.

Points the paper makes about the study in general: Most expanded thyroid clonotypes (frequency above 0.001) were also detected in blood, suggesting blood repertoires may reflect thyroid immune responses. Sample size was not statistically predetermined, and blinding of investigators to group allocation was not performed. In cross-validation, a model built on a 13 V-J signature told ophthalmopathy apart from stable hyperthyroidism with 85% to 90% sensitivity and around 84% specificity, and in testing the same model reached 80%/75%. In validation, the model predicted progression to ophthalmopathy a median of roughly six months before onset, with about 64% sensitivity and almost 75% specificity.

A patient counted as having stable Graves' hyperthyroidism if no progression to ophthalmopathy occurred over 18 months of follow-up. Hyperthyroidism patients were newly diagnosed, with disease duration under 2 months, and aged 18 to 65 years. Patients with uncontrolled infections, other autoimmune diseases, pregnancy or lactation were excluded. Clinical symptoms, serum thyroxine and TRAb, thyroid ultrasound, and orbital computed tomography formed the basis for the diagnoses. PBMCs were isolated from 10 ml of fresh peripheral blood by Ficoll-Paque density gradient centrifugation. Trizol reagent was used to extract total RNA, and RNA quality was then checked on an Agilent 2100 Bioanalyzer. This clonotype was detected many times. Its antigen is still unknown. No much larger clone exists at a distance of one base, and base qualities are not known. The germline V and J ends show losses of 0 bases and 6 bases respectively, and no gene match explains 5 bases of the junction. Taken from the germline V gene, the CDR1 and CDR2 loops are SGHAT and FQNNGV. The CDR3 runs 15 residues from the cysteine to the phenylalanine. Only the CDR3 region is kept as DNA, spanning 45 bases read in frame from base 1.

The TCR beta CDR3 regions were amplified from the RNA transcripts. The TCR CDR3 was subjected to a first round of RT-PCR using the HTBI primer set and the Qiagen OneStep RT-PCR kit. Libraries were constructed in a second round of multiplex PCR, after which size selection and purification were performed. Libraries were sequenced paired-end with 100 bp reads on an Illumina HiSeq2000. The authors' pipeline ran thus. SOAPnuke was used to process the raw data, with reads discarded if the reads contained adapters or uncalled bases, had a mean Phred below 15, or lacked an exact constant-primer or identifier match. COPE v1.2.5 was used to merge high-quality paired reads, and clonotypes were defined as unique nucleotide sequences. MiTCR v1.1 was used to align the clonotypes against IMGT TRBV, TRBD and TRBJ reference segments. The analysis was restricted to V-J combinations with a frequency above 0.0001, which together covered 99.2% of the repertoires. The TCS score was defined as F50 (clonal expansion) divided by E x V (chaos), with BLOSUM62-based TCRdist calculated between CDR3 peptides within each V-J. Welch's t-statistics and random forest reduced 450 to 600 V-J features to under 15, which were used in a naive Bayes classifier (R e1071). Through fastp at Q25 and MiXCR, TCRdb rebuilt clones from the public reads, retaining in-frame beta chains. Records with the same CDR3 protein are collapsed into one entry carrying the most frequent genes and DNA. TCRdb's processing, not the authors', yielded these V and J calls. Across this sample there are hundreds of thousands of distinct CDR3 sequences, with around 15% seen only once. The top ten constitute about 9.4% of the sample.

Recombination joined TRBV11-2 with TRBJ2-7; 10 bases in the junction line up with TRBD2. This sequence originates from a woman between 18 and 29 years old with Graves' hyperthyroidism. What was sequenced was blood. The CDR3 loop reads CASSLELAGVGEQYF. The bases read TGTGCCAGCAGCTTAGAGCTAGCGGGAGTAGGCGAGCAGTACTTC.